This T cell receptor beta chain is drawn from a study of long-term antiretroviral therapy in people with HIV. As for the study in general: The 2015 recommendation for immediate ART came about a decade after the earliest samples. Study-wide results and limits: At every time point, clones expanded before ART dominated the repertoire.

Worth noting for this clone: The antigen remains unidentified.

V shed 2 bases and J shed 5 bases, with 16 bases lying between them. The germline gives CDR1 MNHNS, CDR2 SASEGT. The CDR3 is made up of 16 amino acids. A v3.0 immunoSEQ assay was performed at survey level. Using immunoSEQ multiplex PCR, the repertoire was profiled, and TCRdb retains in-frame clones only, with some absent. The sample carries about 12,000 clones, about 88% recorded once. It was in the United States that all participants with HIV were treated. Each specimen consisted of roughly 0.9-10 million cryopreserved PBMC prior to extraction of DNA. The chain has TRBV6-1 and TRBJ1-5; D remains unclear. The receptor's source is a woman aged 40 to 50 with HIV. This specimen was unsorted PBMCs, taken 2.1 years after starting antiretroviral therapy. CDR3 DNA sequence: TGTGCCAGCAGTGAAATAGGCACTTTTCTAGATCAGCCCCAGCATTTT. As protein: CASSEIGTFLDQPQHF.